The 28 T cell receptor beta chains listed next were all sequenced from one sample in a study of blood T cell repertoires in COVID-19. Profiled with immunoSEQ multiplex PCR; TCRdb holds only in-frame clones, not every one. The sample has around 250,000 clones, around four fifths seen once; the top ten hold around 7.9%. Sequenced sample: peripheral blood. Source of these receptors: a man aged 40-50 years with active or convalescent COVID-19.

The J gene is TRBJ2-2, the V gene TRBV19; no reliable D call. In germline, CDR1 is LNHDA, CDR2 SQIVND (reference sequence). CDR3 size: 16 residues. The ends were cut back, 3 bases at V and 0 bases at J, with 11 bases in the middle. CDR3 in amino acids: CASSMRSYPNTGELFF. In DNA form, the CDR3 reads TGTGCCAGTAGTATGAGAAGTTATCCGAACACCGGGGAGCTGTTTTTT.

The V and J genes are TRBV4-1 and TRBJ2-3; 8 bases map to TRBD1. The V segment lost 3 bases and the J segment 2 bases; nucleotides outside the gene matches: 10. The CDR3 loop spans 17 amino acids. CDR1 is MGHRA, CDR2 YSYEKL, per germline. The CDR3 loop is CASSQAGGRTLTDTQYF. CDR3 nucleotides: TGCGCCAGCAGCCAGGCAGGGGGCCGTACCCTCACAGATACGCAGTATTTT.

The V and J genes are TRBV19 and TRBJ2-7; 9 positions match TRBD2. The CDR3 runs to 14 residues. J gave up 3 bases and V 9 bases, and 9 bases lay outside the gene matches. Per germline, CDR1 LNHDA and CDR2 SQIVND (reference sequence). The CDR3 region is CASQERGVGYEQYF. CDR3 bases: TGTGCCAGCCAGGAGCGGGGGGTTGGCTACGAGCAGTACTTC.

The chain joins TRBV9 to TRBJ1-3; D not resolved. V lost 4 bases, J lost 7 bases, and 9 bases lay in between. The CDR3 loop spans 12 amino acids. In germline, CDR1 is SGDLS, CDR2 YYNGEE. For the CDR3, the DNA is TGTGCCAGCAGCTCCCGCCAGAACACCATATATTTT. Protein: CASSSRQNTIYF. The variable domain in full, with the rest retrieved from reference TRBV9 and TRBJ1-3, is DSGVTQTPKHLITATGQRVTLRCSPRSGDLSVYWYQQSLDQGLQFLIQYYNGEERAKGNILERFSAQQFPDLHSELNLSSLELGDSALYFCASSSRQNTIYFGEGSWLTVV.

The chain uses TRBV30 and TRBJ1-2, with 9 bases fitting TRBD1. The V segment lost 3 bases and the J segment 8 bases; nucleotides outside the gene matches: 16. This CDR3 region has 16 residues. Germline V gene data show CDR1 as GTSNPN and CDR2 as SVGIG (reference sequence). The CDR3 DNA reads as TGTGCCTGGAGAAGCCCCGGGACAGGGTATGGCGGGGGCTACACCTTC. Encoded protein: CAWRSPGTGYGGGYTF.

This CDR3 reads CTLGDIDQPQHF. The DNA of the CDR3 is TGTACCCTTGGGGACATAGATCAGCCCCAGCATTTT. The rearrangement joins TRBV21-1 to TRBJ1-5; the DNA was not compared with TRBD1, the D call given in the table. TRBV21-1 constitutes a pseudogene. The CDR3 has 12 amino acids.

V is TRBV27 and J is TRBJ2-7, with 10 bases aligning to TRBD1. Trimming at V came to 2 bases and at J to 3 bases, leaving 4 bases not matched to a gene. CDR3 length equals 15 residues. The V gene's germline CDR1 is MNHEY and CDR2 SMNVEV (reference sequence). The CDR3 bases are TGTGCCAGCAGTTTAATCCGGACAGGGGGCTACGAGCAGTACTTC. This codes for CASSLIRTGGYEQYF.

The chain recombines TRBV6-5 with TRBJ1-5; 7 nucleotides match TRBD1. The germline CDR1 and CDR2 sequences are MNHEY and SVGAGI. CDR3 length: 15 residues. Trimming removed 2 bases from V and 2 bases from J; junction bases left unmatched: 3. The CDR3 reads CASSYRQGGNQPQHF. The CDR3 bases are TGTGCCAGCAGTTACCGACAGGGTGGCAATCAGCCCCAGCATTTT.

This clone was detected a few times. The genes are TRBV14 and TRBJ1-5, with no clear D. V shed 4 bases and J shed 7 bases, with 11 bases lying between them. Germline CDR1 SGHDN, CDR2 FVKESK. The CDR3 has 13 amino acids. CDR3 region: CASSPGAVQPQHF. The CDR3 nucleotides are TGTGCCAGCAGCCCGGGAGCCGTCCAGCCCCAGCATTTT.

The chain is built from TRBV29-1 and TRBJ1-5; TRBD1 might be the D (6 bases). Trimming cost V 0 bases and J 4 bases, with 10 bases left between them. CDR1 SQVTM and CDR2 ANQGSEA come from the germline V gene. The CDR3 length is 14 residues. DNA of the CDR3: TGCAGCGTTGAAGACAGGGGTGCAAATCAGCCCCAGCATTTT. Protein sequence: CSVEDRGANQPQHF.

V and J are TRBV12-5 and TRBJ1-5; 9 bases are a match to TRBD1. This CDR3 has 15 amino acids. With V trimmed by 7 bases and J by 7 bases, 11 bases remained unmatched. From germline, CDR1 is LGHNT and CDR2 FRNRAP. The CDR3: CASEPDRGTGQPQHF. As DNA, the CDR3 is TGTGCTAGTGAGCCGGACAGGGGTACGGGACAGCCCCAGCATTTT.

As to this clone: The same CDR3 also results from other DNA sequences found in this sample. The genes are TRBV4-2 and TRBJ2-7; D is possibly TRBD2 (6 bases). The CDR3 is made up of 15 amino acids. With 1 base removed from V and 0 bases from J, the gap between germline ends came to 10 bases. Germline V CDR1 and CDR2: LGHNA, YNFKEQ. The CDR3 sequence is CASSQVAGNSYEQYF. CDR3 DNA: TGTGCCAGCAGCCAAGTGGCGGGGAACTCCTACGAGCAGTACTTC.

This rearrangement joins TRBV24-1 to TRBJ2-1; 9 nucleotides match TRBD2. This CDR3 has 18 residues. CDR1 is KGHDR and CDR2 is SFDVKD in the germline V gene. Losses at the gene ends were 3 bases for V and 6 bases for J; bases not matched to a gene: 14. The DNA for the CDR3 is TGTGCCACCAGTGATCCAGCCGGGACTAGCCAATTCGTCAATGAGCAGTTCTTC. Residues: CATSDPAGTSQFVNEQFF.

This chain connects TRBV6-1 to TRBJ1-5; D unresolved. Looked up from germline, CDR1 is MNHNS and CDR2 is SASEGT. This CDR3 is 18 amino acids long. Trimming stripped 3 bases from V and 0 bases from J, with 18 bases between. CDR3 in amino acids: CASSEGLLRGFSNQPQHF. DNA of the CDR3: TGTGCCAGCAGTGAGGGTTTGTTGCGGGGATTTAGCAATCAGCCCCAGCATTTT.

This chain's CDR3 is CAWKVDRDKILGTEAFF. CDR3 coding DNA: TGTGCCTGGAAGGTGGATAGGGACAAGATATTGGGGACTGAAGCTTTCTTT. V and J are TRBV30 and TRBJ1-1, with a weak D call TRBD1 (6 bases). In germline, CDR1 is GTSNPN, CDR2 SVGIG (reference sequence). The CDR3 spans 17 residues. V was cut by 4 bases and J by 5 bases, with 26 bases left in between.

As to this clone: Other DNA sequences within the sample encode an identical CDR3. The chain joins TRBV29-1 to TRBJ2-1, with TRBD1 matching 11 bases. CDR1 is SQVTM, CDR2 ANQGSEA, per germline. With V trimmed by 7 bases and J by 9 bases, 5 bases remained unmatched. This CDR3 has 12 amino acids. The CDR3 is CSAGTGGGEQFF. DNA for the CDR3: TGCAGCGCCGGGACAGGGGGAGGTGAGCAGTTCTTC.

CDR3: CASSPIGLAGVEETQYF. The CDR3 nucleotides read TGCGCCAGCAGCCCCATCGGACTAGCGGGAGTTGAGGAGACCCAGTACTTC. The chain employs TRBV4-1 and TRBJ2-5, with 13 bases matching TRBD2. Trimming took 4 bases from V and 5 from J; bases not matched to a gene: 10. This CDR3 contains 17 residues. Germline CDR1 and CDR2: MGHRA and YSYEKL.

In this sample, this clone turned up once. This chain uses TRBV5-1 with TRBJ1-3; D is possibly TRBD1 (6 bases). The length of the CDR3 is 14 residues. CDR1 and CDR2 from the germline V gene are SGHRS and YFSETQ. Trimming removed 1 base at V and 3 bases at J, with 8 bases between. This CDR3 reads CASSLQDSGNTIYF. CDR3 sequence (DNA): TGCGCCAGCAGCTTGCAGGACAGTGGAAACACCATATATTTT.

The CDR3 coding sequence is TGTGCCTGGATCGGACAGGGTTCAGATACGCAGTATTTT. This gives the protein CAWIGQGSDTQYF. V is TRBV30 and J is TRBJ2-3; 8 bases are shared with TRBD1. The CDR3 loop spans 13 amino acids. V lost 4 bases and J lost 4; bases outside the gene matches: 4. Germline V gene lookup returns CDR1 GTSNPN and CDR2 SVGIG (reference sequence).

The chain employs TRBV2 and TRBJ2-5, with 7 nucleotides matching TRBD2. Germline values: CDR1 SNHLY, CDR2 FYNNEI. With V trimmed by 4 bases and J by 1 base, 0 bases remained unmatched. The CDR3 is made up of 13 amino acids. The CDR3, as DNA: TGTGCCAGCAGTGGGGGGGGCCAAGAGACCCAGTACTTC. This gives the protein CASSGGGQETQYF.

This chain connects TRBV6-5 to TRBJ2-2; TRBD1 aligns across 10 bases. This CDR3 spans 16 amino acids. With 3 bases clipped from V and 6 bases from J, the junction kept 7 bases outside the gene matches. Germline assignment: CDR1 MNHEY and CDR2 SVGAGI. CDR3 loop: CASSYARDRGSGELFF. The DNA of the CDR3 is TGTGCCAGCAGTTATGCGCGGGACAGGGGCTCCGGGGAGCTGTTTTTT.

This clone appeared a few times. The V call is TRBV19, the J call TRBJ1-1, with TRBD1 identical over 7 bases. The germline gives CDR1 LNHDA, CDR2 SQIVND (reference sequence). This CDR3 region has 14 residues. V trimming: 5 bases; J trimming: 5 bases; junction bases outside the gene matches: 8. The CDR3 region is CASSPRQGYTEAFF. In nucleotides, the CDR3 is TGTGCCAGTAGTCCCCGACAGGGATATACTGAAGCTTTCTTT.

The rearrangement uses TRBV6-4 and TRBJ2-1, with TRBD2 as a possible D gene (5 bases). Per the germline V gene, CDR1 is MRHNA and CDR2 is SNTAGT. The CDR3 sequence is 14 residues long. Deletions cut 5 bases from V and 7 bases from J, with 15 bases between. Here the CDR3 reads CASSSLSGGNEQFF. The CDR3 bases are TGTGCCAGCAGTTCCCTCTCAGGCGGGAATGAGCAGTTCTTC.

The CDR3 spells CASSLEGREAYGYTF. Here the CDR3 DNA reads TGTGCCAGCAGCTTGGAGGGCAGGGAGGCCTATGGCTACACCTTC. V is TRBV5-6 and J is TRBJ1-2, with D perhaps TRBD1 (5 bases). CDR3 length equals 15 residues. V lost 0 bases and J 4 bases, leaving 13 bases between the germline ends. CDR1 and CDR2 (germline): SGHDT, YYEEEE.

This chain uses TRBV7-8 with TRBJ2-7; D may be TRBD1 (6 bases). V gave up 5 bases and J gave up 2 bases, with 16 bases separating them. CDR1 is SGHVS and CDR2 is FQNEAQ in the germline V gene. The CDR3 spans 15 residues. CDR3 sequence: CASSPVGRQAYEQYF. CDR3 in DNA: TGTGCCAGCAGCCCCGTGGGGCGACAGGCCTACGAGCAGTACTTC.

A few counts support this clone. The rearrangement links TRBV4-3 to TRBJ1-2, with TRBD1 as a possible D gene (6 bases). Looked up from germline, CDR1 is LGHNA and CDR2 is YSLEER. This CDR3 has 13 residues. V was clipped by 4 bases and J by 5 bases, with 11 bases between them. The CDR3, as DNA: TGCGCCAGCAGCCCCGGCAGGGGTTATGGCTACACCTTC. As protein: CASSPGRGYGYTF.

Points on this clone: At one end the junction does not follow the germline gene, possibly because of a read error. CDR3 loop: CASSQNPKVLTF. The CDR3 nucleotides read TGTGCCAGCAGCCAAAATCCCAAAGTCCTGACTTTC. The rearrangement links TRBV14 to TRBJ2-6; D is ambiguous. Germline V gives CDR1 SGHDN, CDR2 FVKESK. There are 12 residues in the CDR3.

The V call is TRBV29-1, the J call TRBJ1-2; 8 bases are a match to TRBD1. The CDR3 is 13 amino acids. The trim removed 4 bases at V and 12 bases at J, leaving 13 bases unmatched. Germline assignment: CDR1 SQVTM and CDR2 ANQGSEA. The CDR3 coding sequence is TGCAGCGTTGGACACCAATCCGGACAGGGAGACACCTTC. Translating it yields CSVGHQSGQGDTF.